This T cell receptor (beta chain) was identified during a study of CD8 T cells in ankylosing spondylitis (dated by TCRdb to 2017 to 2019). Background on the whole study: The study set out to find disease-linked TCR variants by profiling T cell receptor beta repertoires in ankylosing spondylitis patients and healthy donors. The whole study cohort included 108 healthy donors and over 20 ankylosing spondylitis patients. Samples of peripheral blood were taken, and for ankylosing spondylitis patients, synovial fluid was collected as well.

Beyond this particular receptor, the publication reports: A TCR beta motif made up of fewer than 10 highly homologous amino acid variants appeared to be characteristic of blood from ankylosing spondylitis patients. Some TCR beta motif variants had previously been reported in synovial fluid and blood of reactive arthritis patients, which suggested common disease-initiation mechanisms. The disease-linked clones showed a CD8+ phenotype and occurred at relatively low frequencies in peripheral blood. According to the report, matched synovial fluid samples from ankylosing spondylitis patients were significantly enriched for the disease-linked clones.

CDR1 and CDR2, per the germline V gene, are SGDLS and YYNGEE. There are 16 amino acids in the CDR3, from cysteine to phenylalanine inclusive. The DNA shown is the 48-base CDR3, in frame from base 1. In the case of this clonotype: Its antigen target is currently unknown. A read error may be the cause here, since a much bigger clone is one base away.

Data came from an Illumina HiSeq 2500. Quantitative 5'-RACE with molecular barcodes was used to prepare TCR beta libraries. As for the original processing: To identify disease-linked TCR variants, a new computational method was used, one built on a probabilistic model of VDJ rearrangement. Using fastp at Q25 and MiXCR, TCRdb reprocessed the public reads and kept productive beta chains. One record per CDR3 amino acid sequence lists the most common genes and DNA. TCRdb's processing, not the study's, gives the V and J calls here. The sample table contains under 150,000 distinct CDR3 sequences; only one count was recorded for over 9.5% of them. The ten largest make up less than 5% of the sample.

The clonotype was recovered from a female donor with ankylosing spondylitis or in good health (not recorded which). The V and J genes are TRBV9 and TRBJ2-1, with a weak D call of TRBD2 (5 bases match). What was sequenced was blood, either unsorted or a sorted T cell fraction (not recorded which). CDR3 loop: CPSSVEGSLLYNEQFF. The DNA is TGTCCCAGCAGCGTAGAAGGGAGTTTGCTCTACAATGAGCAGTTCTTC.